This passage covers 2 T cell receptor beta chains from one sample sequenced in a study of blood T cell repertoires in COVID-19. The assay was immunoSEQ multiplex PCR, and TCRdb's table has in-frame clones only and misses some. The sample lists more than 300,000 clones, around 87% seen once, with around 6% in the top ten. Sequencing used peripheral blood. The origin of the receptors is a woman aged 45-59 years with COVID-19, enrolled during active disease.

The rearrangement uses TRBV15 and TRBJ2-4, with TRBD2 identical over 12 bases. The CDR3 contains 20 residues. The V gene's germline CDR1 is LNHNV and CDR2 YYDKDF (reference sequence). With 2 bases clipped from V and 0 bases from J, the junction kept 11 bases outside the gene matches. The CDR3 DNA follows: TGTGCCACCAGCAGATTTCCGACTAGCGGGGGACCCCTAGCCAAAAACATTCAGTACTTC. Translating gives CATSRFPTSGGPLAKNIQYF.

This clone appeared a single time. This chain links TRBV5-1 with TRBJ1-2; D unclear. The germline CDR1 and CDR2 sequences are SGHRS and YFSETQ. The CDR3 runs to 13 residues. With 0 bases removed from V and 6 bases from J, the gap between germline ends came to 9 bases. DNA of the CDR3: TGCGCCAGCAGCTTGGCCCCGGGAAATGGCTACACCTTC. Protein sequence: CASSLAPGNGYTF.